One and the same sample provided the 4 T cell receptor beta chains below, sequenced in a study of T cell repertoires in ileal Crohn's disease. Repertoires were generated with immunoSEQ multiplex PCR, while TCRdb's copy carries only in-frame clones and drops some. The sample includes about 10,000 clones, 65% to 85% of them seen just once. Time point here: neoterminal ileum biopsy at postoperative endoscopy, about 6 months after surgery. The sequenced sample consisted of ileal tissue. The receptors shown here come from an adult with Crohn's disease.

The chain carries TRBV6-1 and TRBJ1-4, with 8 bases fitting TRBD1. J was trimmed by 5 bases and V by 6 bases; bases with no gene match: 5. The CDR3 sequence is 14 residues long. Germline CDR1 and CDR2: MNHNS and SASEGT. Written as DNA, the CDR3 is TGTGCCAGCAGCGATTGGGACAGGAATGAAAAACTGTTTTTT. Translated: CASSDWDRNEKLFF.

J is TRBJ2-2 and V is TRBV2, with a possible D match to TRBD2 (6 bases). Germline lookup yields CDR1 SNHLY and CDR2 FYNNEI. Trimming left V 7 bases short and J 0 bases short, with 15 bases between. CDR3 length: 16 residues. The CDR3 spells CASTLEAGTNTGELFF. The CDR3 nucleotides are TGTGCCAGCACCCTAGAAGCGGGTACGAACACCGGGGAGCTGTTTTTT.

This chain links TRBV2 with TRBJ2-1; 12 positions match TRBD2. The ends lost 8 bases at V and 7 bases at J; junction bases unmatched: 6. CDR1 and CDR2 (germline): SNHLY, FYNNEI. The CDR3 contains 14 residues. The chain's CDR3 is CASLLAGGVNEQFF. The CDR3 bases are TGTGCCAGCCTACTAGCGGGAGGCGTTAATGAGCAGTTCTTC.

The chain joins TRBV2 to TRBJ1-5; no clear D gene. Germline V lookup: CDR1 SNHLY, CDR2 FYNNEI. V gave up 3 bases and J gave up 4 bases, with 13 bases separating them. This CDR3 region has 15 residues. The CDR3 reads CASSDGGAPNQPQHF. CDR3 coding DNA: TGTGCCAGCAGTGACGGCGGCGCTCCGAATCAGCCCCAGCATTTT.